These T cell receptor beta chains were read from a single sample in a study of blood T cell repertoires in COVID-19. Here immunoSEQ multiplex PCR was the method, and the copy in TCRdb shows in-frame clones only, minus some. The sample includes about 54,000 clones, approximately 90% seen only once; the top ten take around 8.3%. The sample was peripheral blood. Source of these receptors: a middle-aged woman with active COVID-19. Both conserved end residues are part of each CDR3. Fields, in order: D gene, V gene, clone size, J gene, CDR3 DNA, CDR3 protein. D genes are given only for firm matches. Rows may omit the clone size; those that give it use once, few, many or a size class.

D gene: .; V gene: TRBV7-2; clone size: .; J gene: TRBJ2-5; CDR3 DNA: TGTGCCAGCAGCTTAGGCCCACGTAGTAGCCGGGAGACCCAGTACTTC; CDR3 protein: CASSLGPRSSRETQYF
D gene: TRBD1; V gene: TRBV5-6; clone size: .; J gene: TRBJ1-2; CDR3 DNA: TGTGCCAGCAGCTTGGAGTCCAGGGGGGTTGGCTACACCTTC; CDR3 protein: CASSLESRGVGYTF
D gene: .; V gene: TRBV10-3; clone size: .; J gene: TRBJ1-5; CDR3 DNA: TGTGCCATCAGTGAGTCGGCTGATCAGCCCCAGCATTTT; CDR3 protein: CAISESADQPQHF
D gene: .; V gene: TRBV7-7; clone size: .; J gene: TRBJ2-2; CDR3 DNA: TGTGCCAGCAGCTTACGGGCCCAGGGGGGCACCGGGGAGCTGTTTTTT; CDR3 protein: CASSLRAQGGTGELFF
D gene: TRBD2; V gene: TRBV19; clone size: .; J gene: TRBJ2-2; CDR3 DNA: TGTGCCAGTAGTAAGAGGGTAGCGGGGACGAACACCGGGGAGCTGTTTTTT; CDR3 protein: CASSKRVAGTNTGELFF
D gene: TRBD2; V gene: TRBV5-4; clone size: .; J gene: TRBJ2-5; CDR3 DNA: TGTGCCAGCAGCCTTAGCGGGGGGCTCCAAGAGACCCAGTACTTC; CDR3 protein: CASSLSGGLQETQYF
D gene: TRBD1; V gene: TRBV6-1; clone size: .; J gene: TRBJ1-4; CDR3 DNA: TGTGCCAGCAGTGAGGTACAGGGGGCTCAAAAACTGTTTTTT; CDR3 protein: CASSEVQGAQKLFF
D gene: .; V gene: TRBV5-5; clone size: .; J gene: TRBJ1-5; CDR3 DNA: TGTGCCAGCAGCTTGTCAGATAACAATCAGCCCCAGCATTTT; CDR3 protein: CASSLSDNNQPQHF
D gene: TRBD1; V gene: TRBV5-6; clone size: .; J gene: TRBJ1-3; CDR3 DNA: TGTGCCAGCAGAGGACAGGGAGAAAACACCATATATTTT; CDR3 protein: CASRGQGENTIYF
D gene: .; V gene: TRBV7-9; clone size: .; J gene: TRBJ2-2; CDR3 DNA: TGTGCCAGCCGCCCCTCAGGACATCCCGGGGAGCTGTTTTTT; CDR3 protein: CASRPSGHPGELFF
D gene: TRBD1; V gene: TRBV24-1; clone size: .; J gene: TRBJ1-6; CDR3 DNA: TGTGCCATAGGACAGGGGAATTCACCCCTCCACTTT; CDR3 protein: CAIGQGNSPLHF
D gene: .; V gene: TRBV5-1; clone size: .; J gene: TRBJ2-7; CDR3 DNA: TGCGCCAGCAGCTTTTTAGGGGGTAACTGGTACGAGCAGTACTTC; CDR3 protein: CASSFLGGNWYEQYF
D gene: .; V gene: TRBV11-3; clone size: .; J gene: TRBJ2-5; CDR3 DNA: TGTGCCAGCAGCTTAGTACGGGAGACCCAGTACTTC; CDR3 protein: CASSLVRETQYF
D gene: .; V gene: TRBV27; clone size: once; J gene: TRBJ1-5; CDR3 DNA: TGTGCCAGCAGTTTACTATCGGGTAGCAATCAGCCCCAGCATTTT; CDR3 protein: CASSLLSGSNQPQHF
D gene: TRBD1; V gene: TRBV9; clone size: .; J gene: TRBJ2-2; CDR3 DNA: TGTGCCAGCAGGACAGGGGGCGGCACCGGGGAGCTGTTTTTT; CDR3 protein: CASRTGGGTGELFF
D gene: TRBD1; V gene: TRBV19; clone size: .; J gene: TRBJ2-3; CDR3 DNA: TGTGCCAGTAGGCTCCTGGACAGGGTGGCAGATACGCAGTATTTT; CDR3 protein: CASRLLDRVADTQYF
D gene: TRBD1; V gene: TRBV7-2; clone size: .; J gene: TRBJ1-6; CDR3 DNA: TGTGCCAGCAGCGTCCGGGACAGGGACTCTTTGCCCTATAATTCACCCCTCCACTTT; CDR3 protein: CASSVRDRDSLPYNSPLHF
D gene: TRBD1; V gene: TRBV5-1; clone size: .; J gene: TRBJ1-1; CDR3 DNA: TGCGCCAGCAGTAAACAGGGGAGCACTGAAGCTTTCTTT; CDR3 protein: CASSKQGSTEAFF
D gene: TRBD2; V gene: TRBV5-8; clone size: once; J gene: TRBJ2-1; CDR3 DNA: TGTGCCAGCAGCTTATTTGTCGGCGGGGGAATGAATGAGCAGTTCTTC; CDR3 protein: CASSLFVGGGMNEQFF
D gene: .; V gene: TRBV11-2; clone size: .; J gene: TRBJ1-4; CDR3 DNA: TGTGCCAGCAGCCAGGGGCGTGAAAAACTGTTTTTT; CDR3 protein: CASSQGREKLFF
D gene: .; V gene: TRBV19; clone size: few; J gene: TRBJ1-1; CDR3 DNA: TGTGCCAGTCAGGCAGCCATGAACACTGAAGCTTTCTTT; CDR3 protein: CASQAAMNTEAFF
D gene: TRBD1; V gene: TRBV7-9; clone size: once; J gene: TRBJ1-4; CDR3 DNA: TGTGCCAGCAGCAAAACCGGGACAGGCCGAGAAAAACTGTTTTTT; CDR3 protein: CASSKTGTGREKLFF
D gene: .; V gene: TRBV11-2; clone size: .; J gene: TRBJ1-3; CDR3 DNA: TGTGCCAGCAGCTTAGTCGGGTTTTGGGCTGGAAACACCATATATTTT; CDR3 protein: CASSLVGFWAGNTIYF
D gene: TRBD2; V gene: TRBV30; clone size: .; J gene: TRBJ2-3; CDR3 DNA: TGTGCCTGGAGTGTAAAGGGCGGGGGAAGCACAGATACGCAGTATTTT; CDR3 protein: CAWSVKGGGSTDTQYF
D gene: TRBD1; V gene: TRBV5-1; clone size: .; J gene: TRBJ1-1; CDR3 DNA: TGCGCCAGCAGCTTGGTGGGACAGGTAGGCCTGAACACTGAAGCTTTCTTT; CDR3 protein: CASSLVGQVGLNTEAFF
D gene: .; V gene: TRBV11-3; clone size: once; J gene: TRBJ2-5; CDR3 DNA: TGTGCCAGCAGCTCCCGGATAGGGAGAGAAGAGACCCAGTACTTC; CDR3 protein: CASSSRIGREETQYF
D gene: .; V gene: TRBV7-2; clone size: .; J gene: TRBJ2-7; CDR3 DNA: TGTGCCAGCAGTGGACTCCCGGGGGATTACGAGCAGTACTTC; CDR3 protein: CASSGLPGDYEQYF
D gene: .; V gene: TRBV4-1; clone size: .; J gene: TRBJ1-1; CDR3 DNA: TGCGCCAGCAGCCAATACAGGGAGGGGAACACTGAAGCTTTCTTT; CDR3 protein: CASSQYREGNTEAFF
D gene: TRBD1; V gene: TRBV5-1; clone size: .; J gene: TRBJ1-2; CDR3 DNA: TGCGCCAGCAGCAGGGGACAGGGCAACTATGGCTACACCTTC; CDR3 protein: CASSRGQGNYGYTF
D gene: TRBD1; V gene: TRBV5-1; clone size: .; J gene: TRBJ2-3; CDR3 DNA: TGCGCCAGCAGCCCCCGGGACAGGAGCACAGATACGCAGTATTTT; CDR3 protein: CASSPRDRSTDTQYF
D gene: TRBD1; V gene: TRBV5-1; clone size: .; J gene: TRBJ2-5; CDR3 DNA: TGCGCCAGCAGCTTGCAGGGGGAGGAGACCCAGTACTTC; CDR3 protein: CASSLQGEETQYF
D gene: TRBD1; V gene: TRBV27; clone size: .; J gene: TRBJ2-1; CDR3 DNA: TGTGCCAGCAGTCGACGTCAGGGGGATGAGCAGTTCTTC; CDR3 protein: CASSRRQGDEQFF
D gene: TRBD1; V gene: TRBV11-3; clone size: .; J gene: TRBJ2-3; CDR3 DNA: TGTGCCAGCAGCATAACACAGGGGGCCCTAACCAGCACAGATACGCAGTATTTT; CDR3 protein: CASSITQGALTSTDTQYF
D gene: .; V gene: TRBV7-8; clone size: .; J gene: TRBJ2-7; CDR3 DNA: TGTGCCAGCAGCCACAGGGACTACGAGCAGTACTTC; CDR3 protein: CASSHRDYEQYF
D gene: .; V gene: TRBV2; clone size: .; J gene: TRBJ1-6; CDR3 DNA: TGTGCCAGCACCCCTCTGAGACAAGAGAATTCACCCCTCCACTTT; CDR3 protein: CASTPLRQENSPLHF
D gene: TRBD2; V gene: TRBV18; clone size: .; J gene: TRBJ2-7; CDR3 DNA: TGTGCCAGCTCACCACCAGCGGGGGGTTACGAGCAGTACTTC; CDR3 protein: CASSPPAGGYEQYF
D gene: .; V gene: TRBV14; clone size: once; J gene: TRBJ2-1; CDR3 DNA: TGTGCCAGCAGCCCCCTAGGAGTCGGCAATGAGCAGTTCTTC; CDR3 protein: CASSPLGVGNEQFF
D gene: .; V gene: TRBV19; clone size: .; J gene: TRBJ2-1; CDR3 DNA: TGTGCCAGTAGTATAGCCCCCTCGACAGAGCAGTTCTTC; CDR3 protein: CASSIAPSTEQFF
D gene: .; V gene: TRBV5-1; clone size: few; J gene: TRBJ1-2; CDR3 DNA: TGCGCCAGCAGCGCGCGGGGCTACACCTTC; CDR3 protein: CASSARGYTF